Each of the 2 T cell receptor beta chains below was sequenced from the same sample in a study of cytomegalovirus exposure and HLA in healthy donors. Use of 60 Vbeta and 13 Jbeta primers characterized the PCR. The assay was immunoSEQ multiplex PCR, and TCRdb's table has in-frame clones only and misses some. This sample lists over 110,000 clones; its ten largest clones have 0.9% to 1%. Material: PBMCs. These receptors all stem from a male donor in good health and CMV-seronegative.

V is TRBV19 and J is TRBJ1-5, with D possibly TRBD1 on 5 matching bases. From germline, CDR1 is LNHDA and CDR2 SQIVND (reference sequence). V was pared by 5 bases and J by 2 bases, with 13 bases between. The CDR3 contains 15 residues. The CDR3 sequence: CASSGGGKGNQPQHF. DNA of the CDR3: TGTGCCAGTAGTGGGGGGGGTAAAGGCAATCAGCCCCAGCATTTT.

The chain recombines TRBV29-1 with TRBJ2-1, with TRBD2 matching over 7 bases. Germline-derived CDR1 and CDR2 are SQVTM and ANQGSEA. The CDR3 length is 15 residues. J gave up 3 bases and V 5 bases, and 10 bases lay outside the gene matches. CDR3 in DNA: TGCAGCGTTCCGAGCGGGACTGTCCTCTACAATGAGCAGTTCTTC. Translating gives CSVPSGTVLYNEQFF.